These T cell receptor beta chains were read from a single sample in a study of response to subunit inactivated influenza vaccine. TCRdb reprocessed the RT-PCR reads with MiXCR, giving one entry per CDR3 protein. The table records about 170,000 distinct CDR3 sequences, about 12% of them present only once. This same sample was also taken into another study, of T cells expressing NK-cell markers.

Sequences were derived from CD8+ T cells sorted from PBMCs, sampled about 13 days after vaccination. Receptors were obtained from a man aged 45-65 years who received an inactivated influenza vaccine. The CDR3 runs from the conserved cysteine through the conserved F or W. For some rows the clone size is stated as once, few or many, or as a class when expanded; others skip it.

>few|TRBV11-2
CASSFGGPNYEQYF
>.|TRBV4-3
CASSEIASGRAEQFF
>few|TRBV25-1
CASSDSGGYGYTF
>once|TRBV6-1
CASSPGQEHPYEQYF
>many|TRBV20-1
CSARDPTTARLEQPQHF
>few|TRBV10-3
CAILPGQGYNEQFF
>.|TRBV12-3/TRBV12-4
CASSLGGSGGSSTEAFF
>.|TRBV5-4
CASAGLAGTREQFF
>few|TRBV7-9
CASSLGTAGGTYEQYF
>.|TRBV4-3
CASSQGQAVYEQYF
>.|TRBV25-1
CATSRQGARDEQYF
>few|TRBV6-2/TRBV6-3
CASSYSRALAGNPYEQYF
>few|TRBV4-2
CASSHPGNTEAFF
>.|TRBV23-1
CASSQRVRGNEQYF
>few|TRBV5-6
CASSLGRTGGREQFF
>.|TRBV24-1
CATSDLKTDYNEQFF
>many|TRBV4-2
CASSRGTGAPGYTF
>many|TRBV24-1
CATSDLEETQYF
>.|TRBV7-6
CASSLARGAGGSYNEQFF
>few|TRBV7-9
CASSDRPGLAGIIEQFF
>few|TRBV6-1
CASSVGQGAYYEQYF
>.|TRBV7-6
CASSLASAANTGELFF
>few|TRBV12-3/TRBV12-4
CASSLGGLSGNTIYF
>many|TRBV19
CASSAHGWARGYTF
>.|TRBV6-2/TRBV6-3
CASRTGINQPQHF
>many|TRBV30
CAWNTGGPYNEQFF
>.|TRBV13
CASSLESAGGFYEQFF
>.|TRBV6-2/TRBV6-3
CASSRTGAEGGHF
>.|TRBV15
CATSSRRELGEQYF
>.|TRBV2
CANTGTSGHRWGDTQYF
>.|TRBV5-6
CASSPGTLNEQYF
>few|TRBV9
CASSVGGQGAYEQYF
>.|TRBV20-1
CSARDLAGVETQYF
>.|TRBV2
CASSEGSQPQHF
>.|TRBV5-1
CASRVLAGYEQYF
>.|TRBV7-8
CASSLVKGLKETQYF
>few|TRBV12-3/TRBV12-4
CASSTSGGAGTSYNEQFF
>.|TRBV18
CASSPPQGGNEQFF
>few|TRBV11-2
CASSPWRGPSTDTQYF
>.|TRBV4-3
CASSQDIGRAAGELFF
>few|TRBV14
CASSQAPATPGLQFF
>few|TRBV4-2
CASSQDMNTEAFF
>few|TRBV19
CASSLRTGGIYNEQFF
>.|TRBV7-7
CASSFEGHHEQFF
>many|TRBV20-1
CSARAPGTGELFF
>few|TRBV6-1
CASSRGGTPSEEQFF
>few|TRBV7-9
CASSHRDWIKSNEQFF
>.|TRBV30
CACQGEIGELFF
>many|TRBV6-2/TRBV6-3
CASSYTQGQGIHQPQHF
>.|TRBV2
CASSTDSSYEQYF
>many|TRBV12-3/TRBV12-4
CASSMTGFSYEQYF
>medium-sized|TRBV4-2
CASSQNQGATNEKLFF